This T cell receptor (beta chain) was profiled in a study of T-cell reconstitution after alpha-beta-depleted transplantation in children. Study results and caveats: From newly produced T cells came most of the T-cell counts and diversity one year after transplant. Alpha-beta T cells about two months after transplant reportedly derived from several hundred expanded graft clones.

The V end lost 1 base, the J end lost 2 bases, and 13 bases lay between the germline ends. CDR1 and CDR2 (germline): DFQATT, SNEGSKA (reference sequence). The CDR3 has 15 amino acids. Construction of the TCRbeta library involved unique molecular identifiers. TCRdb used MiXCR to reprocess the PCR reads, holding one entry per CDR3 protein. The repertoire holds approximately 170,000 distinct CDR3 sequences, with around 10% as singletons. In this sample, this clonotype turned up many times. Its antigen is not known. Sample: PBMCs, taken before TCRalphabeta/CD19-depleted stem cell transplant. The genes are TRBV20-1 and TRBJ2-3; tentative D call: TRBD2 (6 bases). This clonotype was obtained from a boy aged 2 to 10 with acute myeloid leukemia, due to receive a stem cell transplant. The CDR3 is CSARVGGINTDTQYF. CDR3 in DNA: TGCAGTGCTAGAGTGGGCGGGATAAACACAGATACGCAGTATTTT.